This record looks at one T cell receptor (beta chain) sequence and its context. The method was immunoSEQ multiplex PCR; TCRdb's version includes in-frame clones alone and lacks a portion of them. The table has just under 65,000 clones, around 80% seen once. This sample was included in a study of blood T cell repertoires in COVID-19. V shed 3 bases and J shed 4 bases, with 16 bases lying between them. In germline, CDR1 is SGHRS, CDR2 YFSETQ. This CDR3 spans 15 amino acids. The chain couples TRBV5-1 to TRBJ1-2; D may be TRBD1 (6 bases). What was sequenced was peripheral blood. The sequence was obtained from a man aged 60 to 75 with COVID-19, enrolled during active disease. The CDR3 protein is CASSSTPGVGYGYTF. As DNA, the CDR3 is TGCGCCAGCAGCTCCACTCCAGGGGTAGGCTATGGCTACACCTTC. Full variable domain (outside the CDR3, taken from reference TRBV5-1 and TRBJ1-2): KAGVTQTPRYLIKTRGQQVTLSCSPISGHRSVSWYQQTPGQGLQFLFEYFSETQRNKGNFPGRFSGRQFSNSRSEMNVSTLELGDSALYLCASSSTPGVGYGYTFGSGTRLTVV.